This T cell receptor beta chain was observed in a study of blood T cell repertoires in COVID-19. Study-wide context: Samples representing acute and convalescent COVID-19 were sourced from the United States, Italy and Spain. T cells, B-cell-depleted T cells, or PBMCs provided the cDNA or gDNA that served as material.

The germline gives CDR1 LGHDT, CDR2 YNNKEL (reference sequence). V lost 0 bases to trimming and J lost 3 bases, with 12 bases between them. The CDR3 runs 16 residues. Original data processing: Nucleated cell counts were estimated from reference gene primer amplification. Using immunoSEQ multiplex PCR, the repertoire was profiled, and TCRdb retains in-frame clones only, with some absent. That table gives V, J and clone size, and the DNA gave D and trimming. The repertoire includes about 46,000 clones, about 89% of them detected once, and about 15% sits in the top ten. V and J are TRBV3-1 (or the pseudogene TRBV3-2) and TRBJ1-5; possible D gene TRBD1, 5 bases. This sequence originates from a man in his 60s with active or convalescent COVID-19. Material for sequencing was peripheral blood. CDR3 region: CASSQEGGANNQPQHF. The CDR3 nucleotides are TGTGCCAGCAGCCAAGAAGGCGGGGCCAACAATCAGCCCCAGCATTTT.